This T cell receptor beta chain is from a study of CD8 T cells in Susac syndrome. Sequencing of TCR beta was undertaken in CD8+ and CD4+ T cells derived from blood. TEMRA cells were enriched by FACS, and CD4+ and CD8+ T cells were negatively isolated. An input of 0.5 to 1 ug of RNA was subjected to reverse transcription using random hexamers. Amplification of TCR beta CDR3 by immunoSEQ multiplex PCR spanned 54 Vbeta and 13 Jbeta. TCRdb called the immunoSEQ multiplex PCR reads again in MiXCR, with one record for every CDR3 protein. The data contain 150,000 to 200,000 distinct CDR3 sequences, about 91% of them singletons. This CDR3 comprises 15 residues. The V gene lost 2 bases and the J gene lost 6 bases, with 13 bases spanning the gap.

The sample consisted of CD4+ T cells from PBMCs. V is TRBV12-3 or TRBV12-4 and J is TRBJ1-4; maybe TRBD1 (6 bases). The receptor was isolated from a human donor in good health. DNA of the CDR3: TGTGCCAGCAGTTTACAGGGGATTTACTATGAAAAACTGTTTTTT. This gives the protein CASSLQGIYYEKLFF.